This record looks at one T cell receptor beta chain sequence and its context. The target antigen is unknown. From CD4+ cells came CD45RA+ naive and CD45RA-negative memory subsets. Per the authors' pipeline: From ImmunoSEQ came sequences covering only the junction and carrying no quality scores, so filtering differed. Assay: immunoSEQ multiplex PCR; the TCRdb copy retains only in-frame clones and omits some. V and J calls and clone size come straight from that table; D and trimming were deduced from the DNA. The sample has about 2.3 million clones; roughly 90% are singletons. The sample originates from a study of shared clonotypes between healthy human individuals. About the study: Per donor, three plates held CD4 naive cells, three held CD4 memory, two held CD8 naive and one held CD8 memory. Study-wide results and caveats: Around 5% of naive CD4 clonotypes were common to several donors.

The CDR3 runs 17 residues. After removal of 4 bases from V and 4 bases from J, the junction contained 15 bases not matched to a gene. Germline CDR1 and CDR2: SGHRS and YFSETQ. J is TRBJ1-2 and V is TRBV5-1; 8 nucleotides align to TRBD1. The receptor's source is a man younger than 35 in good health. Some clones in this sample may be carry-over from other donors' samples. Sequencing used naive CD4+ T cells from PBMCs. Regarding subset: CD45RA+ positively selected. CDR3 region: CASSPTKVQGASYGYTF. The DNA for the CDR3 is TGCGCCAGCAGCCCAACCAAGGTCCAGGGGGCGAGCTATGGCTACACCTTC.